This TCR beta chain is drawn from a study of cytomegalovirus exposure and HLA in healthy donors. The PCR contained 60 Vbeta and 13 Jbeta primers. Clones were read by immunoSEQ multiplex PCR, and TCRdb kept only the in-frame ones, dropping some. This table holds around 150,000 clones, 70% to 90% found once. The V and J ends lost 5 bases and 0 bases, in that order; junction bases with no gene match: 7. The germline V gene encodes CDR1 LGHNA and CDR2 YNFKEQ. The CDR3 spans 17 residues. The sequenced sample consisted of PBMCs. The clonotype was recovered from a man between 18 and 29 years old in good health and CMV-seropositive. The chain employs TRBV4-2 and TRBJ2-3; 11 bases are shared with TRBD2. The CDR3 loop is CASSYSGGGGSTDTQYF. CDR3 nucleotides: TGTGCCAGCAGCTATAGCGGGGGGGGAGGAAGCACAGATACGCAGTATTTT.